This entry lists 23 T cell receptor beta chains sequenced from one sample in a study of T-cell memory formation after mild COVID-19. From the 5' RACE reads, TCRdb called clonotypes with MiXCR, one entry per CDR3 protein. The table has 550,000 to 650,000 distinct CDR3 sequences, 17% seen once. The sequenced material came from PBMCs or a T cell subset sorted from them (not recorded which). Receptors were obtained from an adult woman who had mild COVID-19 (a few samples of this study predate the infection). Cell type and time point are not known.

Only a few counts were recorded for this clonotype. The chain combines TRBV4-2 with TRBJ2-3, with 11 bases fitting TRBD1. CDR1 is LGHNA, CDR2 YNFKEQ, per germline. The CDR3 contains 18 residues. The J segment lost 3 bases and the V segment lost 0 bases, leaving 8 bases of the junction unmatched. The CDR3 nucleotides are TGTGCCAGCAGCCAAGATCCCACGGGACAGGGGGTAACAGATACGCAGTATTTT. Protein sequence: CASSQDPTGQGVTDTQYF.

This clonotype has just a few counts. The rearrangement links TRBV19 to TRBJ1-2; no reliable D call. The CDR3 has 12 residues. Germline lookup yields CDR1 LNHDA and CDR2 SQIVND (reference sequence). Trimming left V 6 bases short and J 0 bases short, with 5 bases between. CDR3 nucleotides: TGTGCCAGTAGGCGAGCTAACTATGGCTACACCTTC. Its protein is CASRRANYGYTF.

As concerns this clonotype: A clone one base away is much larger, so this may be a read error. The V gene is TRBV4-1, the J gene TRBJ2-1, with D possibly called TRBD1 or TRBD2 (5 bases each). This CDR3 has 17 amino acids. CDR1 is MGHRA and CDR2 is YSYEKL in the germline V gene. The CDR3 sequence is CAISQAGNLGAYNEQFF. The CDR3 DNA is TGCGCCATCAGCCAAGCAGGCAACCTCGGGGCTTACAATGAGCAGTTCTTC.

The CDR3 nucleotides read TGCAGCGTGGGACTAGCGGGAGACCTGGCCAAAAACATTCAGTACTTC. Its protein is CSVGLAGDLAKNIQYF. The rearrangement uses TRBV29-1 and TRBJ2-4, with 14 bases fitting TRBD2. Germline CDR1 SQVTM, CDR2 ANQGSEA. V lost 6 bases to trimming and J lost 1 base; unmatched junction nucleotides: 5. This CDR3 spans 16 amino acids.

This clonotype has a handful of counts. The CDR3: CASRRQEGTGELFF. CDR3 DNA: TGTGCCAGCAGGCGACAGGAGGGAACCGGGGAGCTGTTTTTT. The J gene is TRBJ2-2, the V gene TRBV12-3 or TRBV12-4, with D possibly being TRBD1 or TRBD2 (6 bases each). The CDR3 covers 14 residues. Trimming shortened V by 6 bases and J by 5 bases, and 13 bases separated the two germline ends.

J is TRBJ1-2 and V is TRBV6-1; 9 bases match TRBD1. V was clipped by 5 bases and J by 4 bases; unmatched bases: 5. CDR1 and CDR2 from the germline V gene are MNHNS and SASEGT. The CDR3 covers 14 residues. The CDR3 DNA follows: TGTGCCAGCAGTCGAGGACAGGGGACCTATGGCTACACCTTC. It encodes CASSRGQGTYGYTF.

This clonotype was counted only a few times. The chain is built from TRBV6-1 and TRBJ1-2; D may be TRBD1 (5 bases). Germline assignment: CDR1 MNHNS and CDR2 SASEGT. The CDR3 length is 15 residues. Trimming took off 6 bases at V and 5 bases at J, with 19 bases between the two ends. DNA for the CDR3: TGTGCCAGCAGGGAGGGGACTCTTCTTCGGTATGGCTACACCTTC. This encodes CASREGTLLRYGYTF.

This clonotype has only a few counts. The chain recombines TRBV5-1 with TRBJ2-7, with a weak D call TRBD2 (6 bases). The CDR3 is 16 amino acids. The V gene's germline CDR1 is SGHRS and CDR2 YFSETQ. V lost 4 bases, J lost 0 bases, and 17 bases lay in between. CDR3 in amino acids: CASSPKAGRNSYEQYF. CDR3 coding DNA: TGCGCCAGCAGCCCCAAGGCGGGGCGGAACTCCTACGAGCAGTACTTC.

The rearrangement joins TRBV15 to TRBJ2-5, with 8 bases that match TRBD1. V trimming: 2 bases; J trimming: 4 bases; junction bases outside the gene matches: 9. The germline V gene has CDR1 LNHNV and CDR2 YYDKDF (reference sequence). This CDR3 comprises 16 residues. CDR3 sequence reads: CATSRKEDRVGETQYF. CDR3 in DNA: TGTGCCACCAGCAGAAAAGAGGACAGGGTAGGAGAGACCCAGTACTTC. Filled out from reference TRBV15 and TRBJ2-5, the complete variable domain reads DAMVIQNPRYQVTQFGKPVTLSCSQTLNHNVMYWYQQKSSQAPKLLFHYYDKDFNNEADTPDNFQSRRPNTSFCFLDIRSPGLGDTAMYLCATSRKEDRVGETQYFGPGTRLLVL.

This clonotype came up a few times. The chain is built from TRBV5-1 and TRBJ2-7, with D perhaps matching TRBD2 (5 bases). The V gene lost 5 bases and the J gene lost 1 base, with 13 bases spanning the gap. The CDR3 covers 14 residues. Per the germline V gene, CDR1 is SGHRS and CDR2 is YFSETQ. The CDR3 is CASSTLSGSYEQYF. The CDR3 DNA follows: TGCGCCAGCAGTACCCTGAGCGGTTCCTACGAGCAGTACTTC.

There are a few counts of this clonotype. The rearrangement links TRBV29-1 to TRBJ1-1; no reliable D call. The ends were cut back, 7 bases at V and 4 bases at J, with 10 bases in the middle. The CDR3 sequence is 11 residues long. CDR1 is SQVTM and CDR2 is ANQGSEA in the germline V gene. The CDR3 nucleotides read TGCAGCGGAGTCGGCGGCACTGAAGCTTTCTTT. Amino acid sequence: CSGVGGTEAFF.

This clonotype was seen at least ten times. This chain joins TRBV29-1 and TRBJ2-2; D uncertain. With 5 bases removed from V and 1 base from J, the gap between germline ends came to 2 bases. The CDR3 covers 11 residues. Germline CDR1 is SQVTM and CDR2 is ANQGSEA. The CDR3 region has the DNA TGCAGCGTTTGGAACACCGGGGAGCTGTTTTTT. Protein product: CSVWNTGELFF.

About this clonotype itself: The junction departs from the called germline gene at one end, perhaps through a read error. The V call is TRBV7-9, the J call TRBJ2-2, with a tentative D call TRBD2 (6 bases). The CDR3 runs to 14 residues. Germline values: CDR1 SEHNR, CDR2 FQNEAQ (reference sequence). The CDR3 DNA is TGTGCCAGCTCCAGGGCCGGGAACACCGGGGGGCTGTTTTTT. It encodes CASSRAGNTGGLFF. The whole variable domain, filled in from reference TRBV7-9 and TRBJ2-2, reads DTGVSQNPRHKITKRGQNVTFRCDPISEHNRLYWYRQTLGQGPEFLTYFQNEAQLEKSRLLSDRFSAERPKGSFSTLEIQRTEQGDSAMYLCASSRAGNTGGLFFGEGSRLTVL.

The J gene is TRBJ2-1, the V gene TRBV24-1; TRBD1 matches at 12 bases. V shed 0 bases and J 9 bases; nucleotides not matched to a gene: 8. The germline V gene encodes CDR1 KGHDR and CDR2 SFDVKD. The CDR3 sequence is 17 residues long. CDR3 residues: CATSDLAGTGGGGEQFF. The CDR3 DNA reads TGTGCCACCAGTGATTTGGCCGGGACAGGGGGCGGGGGTGAGCAGTTCTTC.

The genes are TRBV9 and TRBJ2-7, with 10 nucleotides matching TRBD2. J gave up 5 bases and V 4 bases, and 12 bases lay outside the gene matches. This CDR3 has 16 residues. From germline, CDR1 is SGDLS and CDR2 YYNGEE. CDR3 amino acids: CASSPVGAGGTHEQYF. CDR3 nucleotides: TGTGCCAGCAGCCCTGTAGGAGCGGGGGGGACCCACGAGCAGTACTTC. The full variable domain, its missing parts supplied by reference TRBV9 and TRBJ2-7, is DSGVTQTPKHLITATGQRVTLRCSPRSGDLSVYWYQQSLDQGLQFLIQYYNGEERAKGNILERFSAQQFPDLHSELNLSSLELGDSALYFCASSPVGAGGTHEQYFGPGTRLTVT.

The chain couples TRBV12-3 or TRBV12-4 to TRBJ1-2; D not certain. With 5 bases removed from V and 5 bases from J, the gap between germline ends came to 9 bases. The CDR3 length is 12 residues. CDR3 residues: CASSLRPYGYTF. DNA of the CDR3: TGTGCCAGCAGTCTCCGTCCTTATGGCTACACCTTC.

This clonotype was recorded a few times. V is TRBV5-1 and J is TRBJ2-1; 8 bases match TRBD1. CDR3 size: 19 residues. Trimming removed 1 base from V and 6 bases from J; junction bases left unmatched: 18. Germline CDR1 reads SGHRS; CDR2 reads YFSETQ. CDR3: CASSLRPPLGQGILNEQFF. In DNA form, the CDR3 reads TGCGCCAGCAGCTTGAGACCACCGCTCGGACAGGGTATCCTCAATGAGCAGTTCTTC.

There are a few counts of this clonotype. The CDR3 protein is CASRGGLPNIAKNIQYF. DNA for the CDR3: TGTGCCAGCCGCGGGGGGCTCCCCAACATAGCCAAAAACATTCAGTACTTC. The gene calls are TRBV27 and TRBJ2-4; 8 nucleotides match TRBD2. Germline lookup yields CDR1 MNHEY and CDR2 SMNVEV (reference sequence). Unmatched junction bases numbered 12, after V lost 8 bases and J lost 0 bases. The CDR3 contains 17 residues.

This clonotype has only a few counts. V usage is TRBV4-2 and J usage is TRBJ2-5; TRBD2 might be the D (6 bases). There are 15 residues in the CDR3. V was cut by 4 bases and J by 1 base, with 13 bases left in between. CDR1 and CDR2 from the germline V gene are LGHNA and YNFKEQ. DNA of the CDR3: TGTGCCAGCAGCCCCGGGGCGGGAAGCCAAGAGACCCAGTACTTC. Amino acids: CASSPGAGSQETQYF.

This chain links TRBV5-1 with TRBJ1-2, with D perhaps TRBD1 (6 bases). Trimming took off 6 bases at V and 2 bases at J, with 14 bases between the two ends. This CDR3 is 14 amino acids long. Germline CDR1 and CDR2: SGHRS and YFSETQ. As DNA, the CDR3 is TGCGCCAGCAATGGGGGGGGCCTCAACTATGGCTACACCTTC. It is translated as CASNGGGLNYGYTF.

This clonotype came up a few times. The rearrangement uses TRBV20-1 and TRBJ2-5; D remains ambiguous. Germline V CDR1 and CDR2: DFQATT, SNEGSKA (reference sequence). This CDR3 comprises 11 residues. V was cut by 6 bases and J by 5 bases, with 10 bases left in between. In DNA, the CDR3 is TGCAGTGCAGAGTATGGGGAGACCCAGTACTTC. It translates to CSAEYGETQYF.

This chain connects TRBV7-6 to TRBJ1-2, with 9 bases that match TRBD1. V shed 5 bases and J 8 bases; nucleotides not matched to a gene: 12. This CDR3 spans 15 amino acids. Germline lookup yields CDR1 SGHVS and CDR2 FNYEAQ. In nucleotides, the CDR3 is TGTGCCAGCAGCCCTTCCACAGGGGGCGGGTTGGGCTACACCTTC. Translating it yields CASSPSTGGGLGYTF.

On this clonotype: Its ends do not fully match the called genes, so a read error is possible. The chain has TRBV7-9 and TRBJ2-7, with 7 positions matching TRBD2. This CDR3 is 15 amino acids long. In germline, CDR1 is SEHNR, CDR2 FQNEAQ (reference sequence). CDR3 sequence reads: CASSFSGPNSYVQYF. DNA for the CDR3: TGTGCCAGCAGCTTTAGCGGGCCGAACTCCTACGTGCAGTACTTC. The complete variable domain, with remaining parts taken from reference TRBV7-9 and TRBJ2-7, reads DTGVSQNPRHKITKRGQNVTFRCDPISEHNRLYWYRQTLGQGPEFLTYFQNEAQLEKSRLLSDRFSAERPKGSFSTLEIQRTEQGDSAMYLCASSFSGPNSYVQYFGPGTRLTVT.